The 9 T cell receptor beta chains in this list originate from one sample, sequenced in a study of Graves' ophthalmopathy and Graves' hyperthyroidism. RNA transcripts served as template for amplifying TCR beta CDR3 sequences. First-round RT-PCR with HTBI primers preceded a second-round multiplex PCR. TCRdb recomputed calls from the multiplex PCR reads with MiXCR, one row per CDR3 protein. The sample shows approximately 1.2 million distinct CDR3 sequences, about 40% of them seen only once. The sample was peripheral blood or thyroid tissue (not recorded which). These receptors were taken from an adult man with Graves' hyperthyroidism.

A remark on this clonotype: One base away lies a much larger clone, so this may be a sequencing read error. J is TRBJ1-2 and V is TRBV7-9, with D unclear. The CDR3 loop spans 13 amino acids. Germline CDR1 reads SEHNR; CDR2 reads FQNEAQ (reference sequence). Trimming took off 6 bases at V and 2 bases at J, with 10 bases between the two ends. The CDR3 DNA reads as TGTGCCAGCAGACGCGGCAGCAACTATGGCTACACCTTC. Residues: CASRRGSNYGYTF. Variable domain in full (rest from reference TRBV7-9 and TRBJ1-2): DTGVSQNPRHKITKRGQNVTFRCDPISEHNRLYWYRQTLGQGPEFLTYFQNEAQLEKSRLLSDRFSAERPKGSFSTLEIQRTEQGDSAMYLCASRRGSNYGYTFGSGTRLTVV.

This chain joins TRBV11-2 and TRBJ2-2, with D perhaps matching TRBD2 (5 bases). The V end lost 3 bases, the J end lost 7 bases, and 6 bases lay between the germline ends. Germline CDR1 is SGHAT and CDR2 is FQNNGV. The CDR3 has 12 amino acids. CDR3 DNA: TGTGCCAGCAGCTTCACTAGCGGGGAGCTGTTTTTT. Translating gives CASSFTSGELFF.

The gene calls are TRBV2 and TRBJ2-2; no clear D. The CDR3 is made up of 13 amino acids. Looked up from germline, CDR1 is SNHLY and CDR2 is FYNNEI. With 6 bases removed from V and 6 bases from J, the gap between germline ends came to 11 bases. The chain's CDR3 is CASSDRRAGELFF. In DNA form, the CDR3 reads TGTGCCAGCAGCGATAGACGGGCCGGGGAGCTGTTTTTT.

A few counts support this clonotype. Sequence at one end of the junction differs from germline and may be a read error. This rearrangement joins TRBV10-3 to TRBJ2-7; D may be TRBD1 (6 bases). Germline V gene lookup returns CDR1 ENHRY and CDR2 SYGVKD. The CDR3 totals 14 residues. The CDR3 here is CASSANRVDYEQYF. The DNA of the CDR3 is TGTGCCAGCAGTGCTAACAGGGTCGACTACGAGCAGTACTTC.

This clonotype was counted a few times. CDR3 loop: CSASTGFGDSPLHF. The CDR3 DNA sequence: TGCAGTGCTTCGACAGGGTTTGGGGATTCACCCCTCCACTTT. The chain uses TRBV20-1 and TRBJ1-6; 7 bases are a match to TRBD1. The CDR3 contains 14 residues. The V gene end was trimmed by 5 bases and the J gene end by 8 bases; junction bases not matched to a gene: 9. The germline CDR1 and CDR2 sequences are DFQATT and SNEGSKA (reference sequence).

J is TRBJ2-3 and V is TRBV20-1; D remains unclear. The CDR3 extends over 12 amino acids. V was trimmed by 6 bases and J by 2 bases, leaving 9 bases between them. CDR1 is DFQATT, CDR2 SNEGSKA, per germline (reference sequence). CDR3 DNA sequence: TGCAGTGCCCGACTTGTCACAGATACGCAGTATTTT. Amino acid sequence: CSARLVTDTQYF.

The V call is TRBV30, the J call TRBJ1-2; D is undetermined. The V gene's germline CDR1 is GTSNPN and CDR2 SVGIG (reference sequence). The V end lost 5 bases, the J end lost 2 bases, and 18 bases lay between the germline ends. This CDR3 is built from 15 residues. This CDR3 reads CAWYGGSWANYGYTF. CDR3 sequence (DNA): TGTGCCTGGTACGGAGGTTCTTGGGCGAACTATGGCTACACCTTC.

The sample holds a few counts of this clonotype. The chain uses TRBV29-1 and TRBJ2-7; 9 bases align to TRBD1. Trimming at V came to 0 bases and at J to 0 bases, leaving 3 bases not matched to a gene. Germline CDR1 SQVTM, CDR2 ANQGSEA. This CDR3 contains 15 residues. CDR3 in amino acids: CSVEDWDRDSYEQYF. The CDR3 DNA follows: TGCAGCGTTGAAGATTGGGACAGGGACTCCTACGAGCAGTACTTC.

This clonotype was detected only once. The J gene is TRBJ2-5, the V gene TRBV7-9; 7 bases fit TRBD2. The J segment lost 5 bases and the V segment lost 5 bases, leaving 8 bases of the junction unmatched. Germline V gene data show CDR1 as SEHNR and CDR2 as FQNEAQ (reference sequence). This CDR3 comprises 14 residues. CDR3: CASSPWGGSETQYF. CDR3 sequence (DNA): TGTGCCAGCAGCCCCTGGGGAGGGAGCGAGACCCAGTACTTC.